What follows are 12 T cell receptor delta chains derived from one specimen sequenced in a study of gamma-delta chains in newborns, infants, children. TCRdb reprocessed the reads through CATT. The sample records over 12,000 delta-chain clones, approximately 7% being singletons. The sequenced sample consisted of blood. Receptors were obtained from a child who was a newborn, infant or young child, either healthy, febrile or measles-vaccinated (not recorded which).

This clone occurred a few times. The junction departs from the called germline gene at one end, perhaps through a read error. The CDR3 DNA follows: TGTGCCTGTGACACGATGCAGAGCTCCTGGGACACCCGACGGATGTTTTTC. Translation: CACDTMQSSWDTRRMFF. The rearrangement joins TRDV2 to TRDJ3, with TRDD3 as a possible D gene (5 bases). CDR3 length equals 17 residues. Looked up from germline, CDR1 is GEAIGNYY and CDR2 is EKD.

A few counts support this clone. With only one base between it and a far larger clone, this is likely a read error. This sample also contains other DNA sequences that code for the same CDR3. J is TRDJ2 and V is TRDV2; 9 positions match TRDD3. Germline V gene data show CDR1 as GEAIGNYY and CDR2 as EKD. The CDR3 consists of 16 residues. Here the CDR3 reads CACDILGEALTAQLFF. The CDR3 DNA follows: TGTGCCTGTGACATACTGGGGGAAGCTTTGACAGCCCAACTCTTCTTT.

This clone came up a few times. The junction differs from germline at one of its ends, possibly a read error. The chain recombines TRDV2 with TRDJ3; 11 nucleotides line up with TRDD3. Germline CDR1 and CDR2: GEAIGNYY and EKD. The CDR3 runs to 19 residues. The CDR3 spells CACDMLGDTFSWDTRQMFF. The CDR3 nucleotides are TGTGCCTGCGACATGCTGGGGGATACCTTCTCCTGGGACACCCGACAGATGTTTTTC.

A word on this clone: The protein TCRdb lists belongs to a much larger clone and differs from this DNA's translation at residue 4, which points to a read error; the protein shown is made from the DNA. The chain has TRDV2 and TRDJ3; 7 bases match TRDD3. CDR1 is GEAIGNYY and CDR2 is EKD in the germline V gene. The CDR3 is made up of 17 amino acids. The CDR3 bases are TGTGCCTGTGGCACCATGGGGGACTCCTGGGACACCCGACAGATGTTTTTC. This gives the protein CACGTMGDSWDTRQMFF.

On this clone itself: Additional DNA sequences in this sample encode the identical CDR3. This chain joins TRDV2 and TRDJ1, with 9 bases matching TRDD3. The CDR3 has 15 residues. Germline assignment: CDR1 GEAIGNYY and CDR2 EKD. V was pared by 3 bases and J by 6 bases, with 10 bases of the junction left unmatched. CDR3 in amino acids: CACDPHTGGDHKLIF. The CDR3 DNA reads TGTGCCTGTGACCCCCATACTGGGGGAGATCATAAACTCATCTTT.

This clone was observed a few times. V gene TRDV2 combines with J gene TRDJ3; 8 positions agree with TRDD3. V shed 3 bases, J shed 0 bases, and the junction held 9 bases outside the gene matches. CDR1 is GEAIGNYY, CDR2 EKD, per germline. There are 19 residues in the CDR3. The CDR3 region has the DNA TGTGCCTGTGACGGACTGGGGGGACGGAGCTCCTGGGACACCCGACAGATGTTTTTC. Encoded protein: CACDGLGGRSSWDTRQMFF.

The chain has TRDV2 and TRDJ3; D possibly corresponds to TRDD3 (6 bases). The V end was cut by 1 base, the J end by 0 bases, with 21 bases between. The CDR3 spans 21 residues. Germline V gene lookup returns CDR1 GEAIGNYY and CDR2 EKD. CDR3 region: CACDTGGLPIISSWDTRQMFF. Here the CDR3 DNA reads TGTGCCTGTGACACTGGGGGCCTCCCCATCATAAGCTCCTGGGACACCCGACAGATGTTTTTC.

This sequence joins TRAV29/DV5 and TRDJ1; 10 nucleotides align to TRDD3. The CDR3 loop spans 15 amino acids. Trimming cost V 4 bases and J 0 bases; bases outside gene matches: 6. CDR1 and CDR2 from the germline V gene are NSMFDY and ISSIKDK. The chain's CDR3 is CAAYWGMEYTDKLIF. The CDR3 DNA sequence: TGTGCAGCATACTGGGGGATGGAGTACACCGATAAACTCATCTTT.

This clone qualifies as medium-sized. This could be a read error, since a much larger clone is one nucleotide away. The sample has other DNA sequences that encode this CDR3 too. CDR3 sequence reads: CACDILGATAQLFF. CDR3 bases: TGTGCCTGTGACATACTGGGGGCTACAGCACAACTCTTCTTT. J is TRDJ2 and V is TRDV2; 8 positions agree with TRDD3. Trimming cost V 2 bases and J 5 bases; bases outside gene matches: 3. CDR3 length equals 14 residues. Per the germline V gene, CDR1 is GEAIGNYY and CDR2 is EKD.

This clone is medium-sized by share. Other DNA sequences from this sample encode an identical CDR3 as well. The CDR3 nucleotides read TGTGCCTGTGACGTACTGGGGATTAGCTCCTGGGACACCCGACAGATGTTTTTC. Translation gives CACDVLGISSWDTRQMFF. The V call is TRDV2, the J call TRDJ3; TRDD3 matches 7 bases. This CDR3 comprises 18 residues. The V and J ends lost 3 bases and 0 bases, in that order; junction bases with no gene match: 7. CDR1 is GEAIGNYY, CDR2 EKD, per germline.

Worth noting for this clone: Other DNA sequences in the same sample also yield this CDR3. This chain uses TRDV2 with TRDJ3, with a weak D call TRDD3 (6 bases). There are 17 residues in the CDR3. The ends were cut back, 3 bases at V and 1 base at J, with 12 bases in the middle. CDR1 is GEAIGNYY and CDR2 is EKD in the germline V gene. In DNA, the CDR3 is TGTGCCTGTGACGGTACTGGGTCTTCCTGGGACACCCGACAGATGTTTTTC. Its translation is CACDGTGSSWDTRQMFF.

Remarks on this clone: The identical CDR3 is also encoded by other nucleotide sequences in the sample. In DNA form, the CDR3 reads TGTGCCTGTGACTGGGGGATACCGACAGCACAACTCTTCTTT. Its protein product is CACDWGIPTAQLFF. This chain joins TRDV2 and TRDJ2; 10 positions agree with TRDD3. This CDR3 contains 14 residues. J lost 4 bases, V lost 3 bases, and 1 base had no gene match. Germline values: CDR1 GEAIGNYY, CDR2 EKD.